This record covers a single TCR beta chain. Its cognate antigen is unknown. This entry comes from a study of T-cell memory formation after mild COVID-19. About the study: TCR clustering was largely donor specific. The study's findings and limits: In pre-infection memory, a portion of responding clones appeared, which suggested that cross-reactive memory joined. Contracting clones localized mainly to CM and EM when CD4+ and mainly to EMRA when CD8+.

TCRdb reprocessed the 5' RACE reads with MiXCR, giving one entry per CDR3 protein. There are 410,000 or so distinct CDR3 sequences in the sample; under 25% occur only once, and roughly 13% lies in the top ten. V lost 4 bases and J lost 6; bases outside the gene matches: 5. Germline CDR1 reads LGHNA; CDR2 reads YSLEER. The CDR3 length is 16 residues. This chain connects TRBV4-3 to TRBJ2-1, with 14 nucleotides matching TRBD2. The TCR comes from an adult woman who had mild COVID-19 (a few samples of this study predate the infection). Cell type and time point are not known. The specimen sequenced was PBMCs or a T cell subset sorted from them (not recorded which). The DNA of the CDR3 is TGCGCCAGCAGCCCCGGGACTAGCGGGAGTACCAATGAGCAGTTCTTC. Residues: CASSPGTSGSTNEQFF.